A single T cell receptor beta chain is shown here with its context. These data are taken from a study of OX40 agonist ivuxolimab in advanced cancers. This table comes from immunoSEQ multiplex PCR, and its TCRdb copy is limited to in-frame clones, with some not included. The table has about 67,000 clones, about 85% seen once. Systemic immunosuppression or a history of autoimmune disease excluded patients. The sequence derives from an adult with an advanced solid tumor such as melanoma, head and neck, liver or kidney cancer. Sample: CD4+ or CD8+ T cells sorted from blood, taken in a trial of the OX40 agonist ivuxolimab.

The CDR3 spells CASTTDPYTSYEQYF. The CDR3 nucleotides read TGTGCCAGCACCACGGACCCCTATACCTCCTACGAGCAGTACTTC. The chain is built from TRBV5-4 and TRBJ2-7; D is ambiguous. CDR1 SGHNT and CDR2 YYREEE come from the germline V gene (reference sequence). V was trimmed by 6 bases and J by 0 bases, leaving 16 bases between them. This CDR3 contains 15 residues.